This TCR beta chain was obtained from a study of blood T cell repertoires in COVID-19. In the study overall: T cells, B-cell-depleted T cells, or PBMCs supplied cDNA or gDNA.

V lost 5 bases to trimming and J lost 3 bases; unmatched junction nucleotides: 6. The CDR3 sequence is 15 residues long. CDR1 and CDR2 (germline): KGHSH, LQKENI. Data came from immunoSEQ multiplex PCR; TCRdb stores just in-frame clones and leaves some out. The table shows about 390,000 clones, with roughly 86% occurring only once. This chain links TRBV18 with TRBJ2-2, with 7 positions matching TRBD1. This receptor was taken from a woman in her sixties or seventies with COVID-19, enrolled during active disease. The sequenced material came from peripheral blood. The CDR3 here is CASSFDRADTGELFF. The CDR3 DNA sequence: TGTGCCAGCTCATTCGACAGGGCGGACACCGGGGAGCTGTTTTTT.